The text below deals with one T cell receptor (beta chain). Its antigen remains unknown. Uncontrolled infection, other autoimmune disease, pregnancy and lactation each barred patients from inclusion. The source of the PBMCs was less than 12 ml of fresh peripheral blood. The data are from a study of T cells in Graves' hyperthyroidism and ophthalmopathy. Study results and caveats: A 13 V-J signature model discriminated ophthalmopathy versus stable hyperthyroidism.

Amplified TCR beta CDR3 regions came from RNA transcripts. HTBI primers were employed in a first-round RT-PCR of the TCR CDR3. TCRdb passed the multiplex PCR reads through MiXCR, listing each CDR3 protein once. The profile shows roughly 240,000 distinct CDR3 sequences, over 15% of them singletons. Sequencing used blood. This receptor was identified in a woman under 30 with Graves' ophthalmopathy.

The CDR3 sequence is CASSPSSGRALGNEQYF. CDR3 DNA: TGTGCCAGCAGCCCTTCTAGCGGGAGGGCTCTAGGGAACGAGCAGTACTTC. The chain joins TRBV27 to TRBJ2-7; 12 positions match TRBD2. The J segment lost 5 bases and the V segment lost 6 bases, leaving 14 bases of the junction unmatched. Per germline, CDR1 MNHEY and CDR2 SMNVEV (reference sequence). The CDR3 totals 17 residues.